One and the same sample provided the 9 T cell receptor beta chains below, sequenced in a study of T-cell reconstitution after alpha-beta-depleted transplantation in children. Unique molecular identifiers were incorporated when the TCRbeta library was constructed. Via MiXCR, TCRdb re-called the PCR reads, giving one row per CDR3 protein. The sample contains some 600,000 distinct CDR3 sequences, 10% to 15% of which appear only once. The material was PBMCs, mostly from graft donor cells, obtained 360 days after TCRalphabeta/CD19-depleted stem cell transplant. Receptor source: a male patient younger than 18 who had a stem cell transplant for acute myeloid leukemia, so the T cells may come from the graft donor.

The chain couples TRBV28 to TRBJ2-5; 8 bases agree with TRBD1. Germline CDR1 and CDR2: MDHEN and SYDVKM. The CDR3 runs 16 residues. With 4 bases clipped from V and 3 bases from J, the junction kept 10 bases outside the gene matches. The CDR3 spells CASSSSLMTGEETQYF. The CDR3 nucleotides read TGTGCCAGCAGTTCCTCCCTGATGACAGGGGAAGAGACCCAGTACTTC.

Concerning this clonotype: A single base separates this from a much larger clone, so it may be a read error. This chain joins TRBV7-3 and TRBJ2-5; 12 bases map to TRBD2. The CDR3 contains 16 residues. The germline gives CDR1 SGHTA, CDR2 FQGTGA. DNA for the CDR3: TGTGCCAGCAGCTCCTGGACTAGCGGGAACCAAGAGAGCCAGTACTTC. It yields the protein CASSSWTSGNQESQYF.

The gene calls are TRBV28 and TRBJ1-4; D is undetermined. The CDR3 length is 16 residues. CDR1 is MDHEN, CDR2 SYDVKM, per germline. Deletions cut 3 bases from V and 4 bases from J, with 15 bases between. CDR3 region: CASSFSLPDGNEKLFF. In DNA form, the CDR3 reads TGTGCCAGCAGTTTTAGTCTCCCCGACGGTAATGAAAAACTGTTTTTT.

V gene TRBV6-5 combines with J gene TRBJ2-7; D possibly uses TRBD1 or TRBD2 (6 bases each). Trimming removed 6 bases at V and 1 base at J, with 25 bases between. The CDR3 is 18 residues long. Germline V gene data show CDR1 as MNHEY and CDR2 as SVGAGI. The CDR3 region has the DNA TGTGCCAGCAGCCCAACCCTGGGGGGCGGCTTCACTTCCTACGAGCAGTACTTC. Translation gives CASSPTLGGGFTSYEQYF.

This rearrangement joins TRBV7-2 to TRBJ2-1; TRBD2 matches 7 bases. In germline, CDR1 is SGHTA, CDR2 FQGNSA. CDR3 length: 15 residues. J lost 3 bases, V lost 1 base, and 3 bases had no gene match. The CDR3 nucleotides read TGTGCCAGCAGCTTAGGTAGCGGGCGCTACAATGAGCAGTTCTTC. This sequence encodes CASSLGSGRYNEQFF. Looking up the rest from reference TRBV7-2 and TRBJ2-1 gives the full variable domain: GAGVSQSPSNKVTEKGKDVELRCDPISGHTALYWYRQSLGQGLEFLIYFQGNSAPDKSGLPSDRFSAERTGGSVSTLTIQRTQQEDSAVYLCASSLGSGRYNEQFFGPGTRLTVL.

The genes are TRBV5-5 and TRBJ2-3; D is possibly TRBD2 (6 bases). The CDR3 is made up of 16 amino acids. Trimming took 4 bases from V and 4 from J, leaving 19 bases between them. From germline, CDR1 is SGHKS and CDR2 YYEKEE (reference sequence). CDR3 sequence reads: CASSGFRNRGADTQYF. For the CDR3, the DNA is TGTGCCAGCAGCGGCTTTAGGAATCGCGGGGCAGATACGCAGTATTTT.

The chain uses TRBV11-1 and TRBJ1-6; 8 bases align to TRBD1. Looked up from germline, CDR1 is SGHAT and CDR2 is FQDESV (reference sequence). V lost 5 bases, J lost 5 bases, and 8 bases stayed unmatched. The CDR3 sequence is 16 residues long. CDR3 amino acids: CASSPGGATDNSPLHF. Written as DNA, the CDR3 is TGTGCCAGCAGCCCAGGGGGCGCGACGGATAATTCACCCCTCCACTTT. Filled out from reference TRBV11-1 and TRBJ1-6, the complete variable domain reads EAEVAQSPRYKITEKSQAVAFWCDPISGHATLYWYRQILGQGPELLVQFQDESVVDDSQLPKDRFSAERLKGVDSTLKIQPAELGDSAMYLCASSPGGATDNSPLHFGNGTRLTVT.

This clonotype was found a few times. Here the CDR3 DNA reads TGTGCCAGCAATAGGGGAGGGGGAGAGACCCAGTACTTC. It codes for CASNRGGGETQYF. This chain connects TRBV12-3 or TRBV12-4 to TRBJ2-5; the D gene is possibly TRBD2 (7 bases). The CDR3 length is 13 residues. V lost 7 bases, J lost 4 bases, and 13 bases lay in between.

This clonotype came up a few times. This chain connects TRBV6-2 or TRBV6-3 to TRBJ2-7; D is possibly TRBD1 (6 bases). The CDR3 has 14 amino acids. The germline V and J ends were trimmed by 6 bases and 6 bases, with 18 bases remaining between them. Germline assignment: CDR1 MNHEY and CDR2 SVGEGT. The CDR3 spells CASSNAGRGSEQYF. The CDR3 DNA reads TGTGCCAGCAGCAACGCGGGCAGGGGAAGCGAGCAGTACTTC.